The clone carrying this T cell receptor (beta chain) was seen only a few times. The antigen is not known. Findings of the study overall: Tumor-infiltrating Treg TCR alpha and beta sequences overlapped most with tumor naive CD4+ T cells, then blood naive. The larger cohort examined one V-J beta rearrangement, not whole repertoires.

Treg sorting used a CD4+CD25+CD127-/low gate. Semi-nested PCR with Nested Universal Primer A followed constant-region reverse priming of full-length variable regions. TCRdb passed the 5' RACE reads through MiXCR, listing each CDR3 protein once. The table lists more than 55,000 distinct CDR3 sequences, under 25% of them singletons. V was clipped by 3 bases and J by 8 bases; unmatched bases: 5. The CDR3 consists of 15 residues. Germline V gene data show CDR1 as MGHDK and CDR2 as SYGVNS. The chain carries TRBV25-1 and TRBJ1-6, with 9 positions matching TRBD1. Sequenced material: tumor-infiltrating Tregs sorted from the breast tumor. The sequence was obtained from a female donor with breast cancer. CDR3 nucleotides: TGTGCCAGCAGTGATTTCGGACAGGGGTATTCACCCCTCCACTTT. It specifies CASSDFGQGYSPLHF.